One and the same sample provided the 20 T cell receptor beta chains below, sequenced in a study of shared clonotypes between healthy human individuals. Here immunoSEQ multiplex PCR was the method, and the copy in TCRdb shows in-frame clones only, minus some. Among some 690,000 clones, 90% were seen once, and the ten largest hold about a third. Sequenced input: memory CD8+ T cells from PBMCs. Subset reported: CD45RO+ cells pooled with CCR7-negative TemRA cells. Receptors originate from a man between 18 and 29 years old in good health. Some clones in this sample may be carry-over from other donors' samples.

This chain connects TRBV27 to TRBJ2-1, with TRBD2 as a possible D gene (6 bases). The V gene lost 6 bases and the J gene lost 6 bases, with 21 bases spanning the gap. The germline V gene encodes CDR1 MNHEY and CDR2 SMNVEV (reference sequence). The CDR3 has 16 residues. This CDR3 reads CASRPALALPLNEQFF. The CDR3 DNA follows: TGTGCCAGCAGGCCCGCCCTAGCGCTACCCCTCAATGAGCAGTTCTTC.

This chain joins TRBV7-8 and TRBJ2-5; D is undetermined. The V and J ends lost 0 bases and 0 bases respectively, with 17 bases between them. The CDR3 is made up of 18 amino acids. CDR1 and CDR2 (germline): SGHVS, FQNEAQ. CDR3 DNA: TGTGCCAGCAGCTTAGCGGGTCTTTCTGAGCCGAACCAAGAGACCCAGTACTTC. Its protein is CASSLAGLSEPNQETQYF.

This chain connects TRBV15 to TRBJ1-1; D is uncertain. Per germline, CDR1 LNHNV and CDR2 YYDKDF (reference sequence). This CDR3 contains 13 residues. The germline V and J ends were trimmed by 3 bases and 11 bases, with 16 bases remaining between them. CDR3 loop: CATSSHSGVGAFF. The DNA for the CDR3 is TGTGCCACCAGCAGCCATTCTGGGGTTGGGGCTTTCTTT.

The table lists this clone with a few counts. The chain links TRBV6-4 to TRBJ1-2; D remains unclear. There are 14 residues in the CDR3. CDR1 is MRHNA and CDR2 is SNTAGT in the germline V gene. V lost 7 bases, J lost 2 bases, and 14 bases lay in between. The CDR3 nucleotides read TGTGCCAGCACCGAACAACACGGGAACTATGGCTACACCTTC. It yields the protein CASTEQHGNYGYTF.

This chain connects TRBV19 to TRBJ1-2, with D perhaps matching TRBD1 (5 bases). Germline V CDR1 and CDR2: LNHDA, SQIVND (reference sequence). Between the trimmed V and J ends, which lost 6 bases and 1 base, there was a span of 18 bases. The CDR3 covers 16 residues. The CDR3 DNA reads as TGTGCCAGTAGGAACTTCCGGGACGGACTTAACTATGGCTACACCTTC. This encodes CASRNFRDGLNYGYTF.

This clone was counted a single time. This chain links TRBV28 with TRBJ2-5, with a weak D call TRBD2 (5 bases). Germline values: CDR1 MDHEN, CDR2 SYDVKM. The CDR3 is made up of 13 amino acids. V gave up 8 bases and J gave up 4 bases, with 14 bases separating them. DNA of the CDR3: TGTGCCAGCTCCTTAGAGGGAACAGAGACCCAGTACTTC. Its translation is CASSLEGTETQYF.

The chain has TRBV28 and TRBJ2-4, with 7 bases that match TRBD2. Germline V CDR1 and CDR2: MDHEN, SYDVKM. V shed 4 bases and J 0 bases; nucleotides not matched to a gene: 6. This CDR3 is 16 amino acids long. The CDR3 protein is CASSWSGEVAKNIQYF. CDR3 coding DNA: TGTGCCAGCAGTTGGAGCGGGGAGGTAGCCAAAAACATTCAGTACTTC.

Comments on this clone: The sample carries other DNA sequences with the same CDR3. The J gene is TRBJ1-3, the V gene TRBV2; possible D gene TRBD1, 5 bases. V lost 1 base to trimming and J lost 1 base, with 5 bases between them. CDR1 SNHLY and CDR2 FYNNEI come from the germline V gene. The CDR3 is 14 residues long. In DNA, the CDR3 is TGTGCCAGCAGTGAAGGGACATCTGGAAACACCATATATTTT. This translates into CASSEGTSGNTIYF.

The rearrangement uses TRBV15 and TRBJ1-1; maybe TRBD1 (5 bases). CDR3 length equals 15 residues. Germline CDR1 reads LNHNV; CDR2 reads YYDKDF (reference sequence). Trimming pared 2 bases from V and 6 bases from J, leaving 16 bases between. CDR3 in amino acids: CATSRPAGGPPEAFF. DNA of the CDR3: TGTGCCACCAGCAGACCAGCGGGGGGACCCCCTGAAGCTTTCTTT. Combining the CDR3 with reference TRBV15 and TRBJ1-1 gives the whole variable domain DAMVIQNPRYQVTQFGKPVTLSCSQTLNHNVMYWYQQKSSQAPKLLFHYYDKDFNNEADTPDNFQSRRPNTSFCFLDIRSPGLGDTAMYLCATSRPAGGPPEAFFGQGTRLTVV.

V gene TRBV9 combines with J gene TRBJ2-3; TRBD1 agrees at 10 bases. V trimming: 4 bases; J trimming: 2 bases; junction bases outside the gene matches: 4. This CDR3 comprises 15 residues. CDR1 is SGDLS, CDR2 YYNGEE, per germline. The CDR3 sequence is CASSTGTGDTDTQYF. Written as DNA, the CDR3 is TGTGCCAGCAGCACCGGGACAGGGGACACAGATACGCAGTATTTT.

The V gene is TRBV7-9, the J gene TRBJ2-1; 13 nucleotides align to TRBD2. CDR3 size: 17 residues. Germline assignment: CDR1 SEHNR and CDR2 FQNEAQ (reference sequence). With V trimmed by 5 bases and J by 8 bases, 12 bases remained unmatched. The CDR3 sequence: CASSGRLAGGFNDEQFF. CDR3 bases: TGTGCCAGCAGCGGTCGACTAGCGGGAGGCTTCAACGATGAGCAGTTCTTC.

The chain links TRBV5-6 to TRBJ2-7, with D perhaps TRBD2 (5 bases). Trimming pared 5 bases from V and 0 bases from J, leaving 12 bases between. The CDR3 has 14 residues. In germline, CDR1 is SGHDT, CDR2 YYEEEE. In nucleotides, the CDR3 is TGTGCCAGCAGGTCTCGTGGGAGCTCCTACGAGCAGTACTTC. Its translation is CASRSRGSSYEQYF. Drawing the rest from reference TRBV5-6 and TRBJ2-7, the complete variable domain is DAGVTQSPTHLIKTRGQQVTLRCSPKSGHDTVSWYQQALGQGPQFIFQYYEEEERQRGNFPDRFSGHQFPNYSSELNVNALLLGDSALYLCASRSRGSSYEQYFGPGTRLTVT.

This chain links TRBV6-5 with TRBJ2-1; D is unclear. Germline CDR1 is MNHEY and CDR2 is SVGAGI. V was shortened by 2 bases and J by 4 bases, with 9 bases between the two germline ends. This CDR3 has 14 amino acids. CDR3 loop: CASSYRTSYNEQFF. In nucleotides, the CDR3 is TGTGCCAGCAGTTACCGGACCTCTTACAATGAGCAGTTCTTC.

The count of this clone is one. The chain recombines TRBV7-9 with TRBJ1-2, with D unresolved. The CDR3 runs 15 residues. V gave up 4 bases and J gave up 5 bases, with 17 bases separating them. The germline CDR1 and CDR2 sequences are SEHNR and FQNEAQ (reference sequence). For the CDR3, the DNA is TGTGCCAGCAGCTCCCGGACCACGCCGGGGTATGGCTACACCTTC. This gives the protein CASSSRTTPGYGYTF.

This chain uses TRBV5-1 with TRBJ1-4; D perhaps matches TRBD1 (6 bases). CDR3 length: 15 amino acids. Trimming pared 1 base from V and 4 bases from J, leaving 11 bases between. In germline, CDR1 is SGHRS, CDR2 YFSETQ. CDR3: CASSLLGASNEKLFF. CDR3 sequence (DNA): TGCGCCAGCAGCTTGTTGGGGGCCAGTAATGAAAAACTGTTTTTT.

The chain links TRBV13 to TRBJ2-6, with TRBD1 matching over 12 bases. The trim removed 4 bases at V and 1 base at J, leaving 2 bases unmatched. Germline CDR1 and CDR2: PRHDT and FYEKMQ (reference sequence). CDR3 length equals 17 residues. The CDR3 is CASSSGQGASGANVLTF. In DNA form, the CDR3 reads TGTGCCAGCAGCTCGGGACAGGGGGCGTCTGGGGCCAACGTCCTGACTTTC.

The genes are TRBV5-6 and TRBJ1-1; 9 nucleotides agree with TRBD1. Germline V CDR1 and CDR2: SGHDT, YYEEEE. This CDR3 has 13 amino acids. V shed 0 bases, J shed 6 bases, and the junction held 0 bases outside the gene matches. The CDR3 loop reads CASSLGQGAEAFF. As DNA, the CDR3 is TGTGCCAGCAGCTTGGGACAGGGGGCTGAAGCTTTCTTT.

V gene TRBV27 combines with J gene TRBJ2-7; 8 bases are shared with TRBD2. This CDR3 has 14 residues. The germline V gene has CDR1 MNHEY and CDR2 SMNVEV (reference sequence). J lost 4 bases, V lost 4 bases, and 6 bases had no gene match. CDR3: CASSWVTGGYEQYF. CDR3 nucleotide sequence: TGTGCCAGCAGTTGGGTTACGGGAGGGTACGAGCAGTACTTC.

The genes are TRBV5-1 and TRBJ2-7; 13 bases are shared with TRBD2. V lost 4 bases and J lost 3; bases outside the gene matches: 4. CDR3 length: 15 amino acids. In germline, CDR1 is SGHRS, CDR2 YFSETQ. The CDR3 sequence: CASSQGLAGLYEQYF. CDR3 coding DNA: TGCGCCAGCAGCCAGGGACTAGCGGGACTCTACGAGCAGTACTTC.

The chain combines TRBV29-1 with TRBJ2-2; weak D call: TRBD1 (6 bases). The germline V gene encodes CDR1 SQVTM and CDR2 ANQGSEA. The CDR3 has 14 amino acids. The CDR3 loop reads CCGGRGRADGELFF. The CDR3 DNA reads TGCTGTGGGGGCCGGGGCAGGGCGGACGGGGAGCTGTTTTTT.